Listed here is a single T cell receptor (beta chain). This clone was recorded only once. It has no known antigen specificity. No per-base quality is available; no much larger clone lies one base away. Sequences SQVTM (CDR1) and ANQGSEA (CDR2) are obtained from the germline V gene. The CDR3 sequence holds 14 residues, the cysteine and phenylalanine included. This entry keeps only the CDR3 DNA: 42 bases, framed from base 1. V and J are truncated by 6 bases and 4 bases respectively, leaving an intervening sequence of 18 bases. This sample was taken from a study of cytomegalovirus exposure and HLA in healthy donors (dated by TCRdb to 2015 to 2018). Context from the whole study: In an earlier analysis of fewer than 750 of the donors, less than 350 Gb of sequence data and approximately 100 million unique TCR beta sequences from roughly 200 million T cells were reported. An early release that covered 640 HLA-typed donors contained 300 to 350 gigabases of sequencing data and around 85 million unique TCR sequences. Among the approximately 400 genotyped donors, approximately 76% belonged to the genetic ancestry cluster associated with self-reported Caucasian donors. The study aimed to test whether cataloging public T cell receptors could reveal signatures of past pathogen exposure. The T cell repertoires of several hundred subjects were profiled by immunosequencing and related to cytomegalovirus serostatus. Along with the roughly 710-subject first cohort, a separate validation cohort of over a hundred different subjects was used. High-throughput TCR immunosequencing, statistical association of individual TCRs with disease status, and machine learning were combined to predict cytomegalovirus infection status. A later analysis re-examined previously published TCR beta repertoires from 600 to 700 donors and added high-resolution HLA genotyping to investigate patterns of TCR occurrence. The later analysis used no new phenotypic data to find candidate immune exposures, relying instead on TCR beta sequences and their occurrence across donors. An earlier analysis of more than 450 of the donors used high-throughput TCR beta sequencing to judge whether each TCR beta V gene segment behaved as functional or pseudogenic. Donor age, sex, ethnicity and CMV serostatus were collected together with the repertoire data. Genome-wide SNP genotypes for about three fifths of the roughly 670 donors were used in a later genetic analysis, which treated that subset as a discovery cohort. Every discovery cohort repertoire had been produced on one sequencing platform. Both class I and class II loci were covered by HLA typing, at four-digit resolution. The number of typed donors differed by locus: about 620-640 for A, B, C, DRB1 and DQB1; some 540 for DQA1; fewer than 610 for DPA1; and some 470 for DPB1. Roughly 5 DR-DQ haplotypes were handled as single units for association and clustering because linkage in the cohort was strong. Among several hundred genotyped donors of the cohort, an average of approximately 240,000 unique TCR beta nucleotide sequences was sequenced per donor, of which about 19% were non-productive.

The cohort was made up of approximately 700 healthy bone marrow donors. At the time of sampling, all cohort members were nominally healthy, though unrecorded immune exposures were likely present. The donor was CMV seropositive and was included in the group of 250 to 350 seropositive cohort members. A peripheral blood sample was provided by each donor, and peripheral blood mononuclear cells were used for TCR beta sequencing. Genomic DNA was extracted from the blood cell samples with the Qiagen DNeasy Blood Extraction Kit. The study at large found these results: A later analysis reported that several top co-occurrence clusters appeared linked to parvovirus B19, influenza, CMV and Epstein-Barr virus. The 87-base-pair reads could not distinguish some IMGT-functional V segments, including TRBV6-2 and TRBV6-3, so those segments were excluded. HLA typing was unavailable for some donors at each locus, so association tests used only the typed subset. In a later analysis, HLA-associated TCR beta chains showed more clonal expansion and lower generation probabilities than non-associated chains that were equally common. In an earlier analysis of some 550 of the donors, most TCR beta V segments were observed in productive rearrangements about 90% or about 30% of the time, broadly matching IMGT annotations. A few of the identified cytomegalovirus-associated TCR beta chains were confirmed in vitro to be specific for cytomegalovirus antigens. Strong co-occurrence of HLA alleles, especially DR and DQ, made assigning TCR associations to individual alleles difficult. While some public TCRs were present in many individuals, most TCR sequences turned up only very rarely across donors. In a later analysis, most CMV-associated TCR beta chains were found to appear HLA-restricted, with HLA associations seemingly driven largely by CMV exposure. In this cohort, only TCR beta chains were sequenced, and detectable features were limited by the absence of alpha or paired-chain data. A further reported finding was that TCR beta sequences accurately predicted the HLA-A and HLA-B alleles for most subjects in the first cohort. For the cohort, immune exposure information was limited to CMV serostatus. According to a later genetic analysis, donors in an Asian-associated ancestry cluster had fewer N-insertions in productive TCRs than the approximately 630-donor mean. Linkage disequilibrium might explain the correlated functional status among segregating V segments, but an unknown experimental factor could not be ruled out. Roughly uniform sequencing depth across donors was assumed in presence/absence analyses, although this assumption may not hold. The earlier analysis of a few hundred of the donors excluded approximately 17 rarely observed V segments, including chromosome 9 orphons, because counts were too low. A later analysis found that TCR association rates varied across HLA loci, with DRB1 alleles showing the most associated TCRs and HLA-C alleles the fewest. V-gene and J-gene trimming of TCR beta chains was associated with a missense DCLRE1C variant in a later genetic analysis, and the association was replicated in an independent cohort. Cytomegalovirus status was reported to be diagnosed by the classifier with high specificity and sensitivity in both the original and validation cohorts. The sequencing pipeline was judged likely to have produced a cluster of highly shared sequence variants as a technical artifact. The authors suggested that the approach could potentially be extended to other disease states and immunological phenotypes. Specific HLA alleles were associated with 16,951 TCR beta sequences at a false discovery rate of 0.05 in a later analysis. A total of 164 TCR beta chains were listed by the study as associated with cytomegalovirus.

Library generation was performed with the immunoSEQ multiplex PCR assay. For the multiplex PCR, a mixture combining 60 forward primers for TCR Vbeta segments and 13 reverse primers for TCR Jbeta segments was used. The CDR3 region of rearranged TCR beta genes was amplified from genomic DNA with a multiplex PCR assay. The amplified TCR beta libraries were sequenced on the Illumina HiSeq System as 87-base-pair reads. On the study's bioinformatics: A later analysis tallied 75 million to 95 million unique TCR beta chains across the 666 repertoires, and 10 million to 11 million of those chains were shared by two or more donors. To remove PCR and sequencing errors, raw reads were error-corrected and collapsed into unique sequences using a nearest-neighbor algorithm that merged closely related sequences. CDR3 sequences were aligned to IMGT reference sequences to assign V, D and J gene segments. For a sequence to be retained, a match of at least six nucleotides was required to both a V gene segment and a J gene segment. A rearrangement was called productive if the CDR3 had no stop codons and remained in frame with V and J, and every other rearrangement was called non-productive. CDR3 was defined according to IMGT convention as the region running from the second conserved V-encoded cysteine to the conserved J-encoded phenylalanine. In an earlier analysis of approximately 500 of the donors, sequences lacking an unambiguous match to a single V gene segment were excluded. In an earlier analysis of about 590 of the donors, a V segment was called functional when productive rearrangements were above 56.7%, and segregating when the standard deviation between donors exceeded 5%. A statistical classification framework was developed to diagnose cytomegalovirus status using the catalog of TCR beta chain sequences. V and J gene assignment, in a later analysis, came from comparing TCR nucleotide sequences with IMGT/GENE-DB human TR gene sequences. In a later analysis, CDR3 sequences and most-parsimonious VDJ recombination scenarios were assigned using the TCRdist pipeline. A later analysis defined each TCR beta chain by its CDR3 amino acid sequence plus V-gene family, and excluded reads lacking a unique V-gene family. As a way to deal with suspected cross-contamination and a sequencing artifact, a later analysis dropped nearly 600 nucleotide sequences that were highly shared and had low generation probability. In a later analysis, a clonal expansion index was calculated for each public chain from normalized within-repertoire ranks of inferred template counts. Generation probabilities in a later analysis came from a VDJ recombination model fitted to out-of-frame rearrangements, and those results were checked against IGoR. Hypergeometric tests were used in a later analysis to score TCR-TCR, TCR-HLA and TCR-CMV co-occurrence, with a repertoire-size bias correction applied to the TCR pairs. False discovery rates were estimated in a later analysis by permuting HLA or CMV assignments 20 times. In a later analysis, co-occurring TCRs were grouped using DBSCAN, with TCRdist sequence similarity added in when clustering inside HLA-allele-positive subsets. Repertoires with fewer than 30,000 or more than 120,000 public chains were left out of co-occurrence clustering, as were a handful of repertoires with anomalous nucleotide sharing. TCRdb carries this immuneACCESS record with in-frame sequences only. Its versions omit some clonotypes, under half of them owing to an unresolved V gene in the studies checked, with the rest unexplained. Clone size and V and J calls were adopted from that table, with D and trimming inferred from the DNA. The sample table lists more than 100,000 clones, 82% of them with a count of one. The ten top clones hold about 8.6% of the sample.

This clonotype originated in a woman between 45 and 60 years old in good health and CMV-seropositive. Specimen: PBMCs. The chain employs TRBV29-1 and TRBJ1-1; TRBD1 might be the D gene, on 5 matching bases. CDR3 reads: CSVGRVPMGTEAFF. The bases read TGCAGCGTCGGCAGGGTACCCATGGGCACTGAAGCTTTCTTT.